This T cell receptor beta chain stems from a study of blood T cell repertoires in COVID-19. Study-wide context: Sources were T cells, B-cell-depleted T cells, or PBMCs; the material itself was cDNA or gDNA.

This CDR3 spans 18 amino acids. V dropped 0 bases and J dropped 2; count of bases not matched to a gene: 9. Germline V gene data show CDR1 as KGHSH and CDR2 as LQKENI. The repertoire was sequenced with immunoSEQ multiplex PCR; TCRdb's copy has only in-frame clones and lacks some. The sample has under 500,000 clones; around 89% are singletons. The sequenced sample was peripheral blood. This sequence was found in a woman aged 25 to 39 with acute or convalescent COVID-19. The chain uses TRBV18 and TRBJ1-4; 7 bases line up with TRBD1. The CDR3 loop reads CASSPPETRGLTNEKLFF. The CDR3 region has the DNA TGTGCCAGCTCACCACCGGAAACTAGGGGGCTCACTAATGAAAAACTGTTTTTT. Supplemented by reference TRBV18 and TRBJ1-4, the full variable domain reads NAGVMQNPRHLVRRRGQEARLRCSPMKGHSHVYWYRQLPEEGLKFMVYLQKENIIDESGMPKERFSAEFPKEGPSILRIQQVVRGDSAAYFCASSPPETRGLTNEKLFFGSGTQLSVL.